This entry is about one TCR beta chain. Cells sorted as Tregs were CD4+, CD25+ and CD127-/low. V dropped 1 base and J dropped 4 bases, with 15 bases sitting between them. Germline V gene data show CDR1 as MGHRA and CDR2 as YSYEKL. The CDR3 covers 16 residues. TCRdb independently ran MiXCR on the 5' RACE reads; one entry per CDR3 protein. The sample gives about 59,000 distinct CDR3 sequences, around 21% of which show up once; 3.2% is in the top ten. The receptor was derived from a female donor with breast cancer. The sequenced sample was tumor-infiltrating Tregs sorted from the breast tumor. The rearrangement links TRBV4-1 to TRBJ2-3, with unresolved D. This CDR3 is CASSQVNMGFADTQYF. DNA of the CDR3: TGCGCCAGCAGCCAAGTGAATATGGGGTTCGCAGATACGCAGTATTTT.